A selection of T cell receptor beta chains follows, all from one sample in a study of blood T cell repertoires in COVID-19. Generated by immunoSEQ multiplex PCR, the TCRdb table keeps only in-frame clones and is missing some. The table has 35,000 to 50,000 clones, 70% to 85% seen once. Sequenced: peripheral blood. The receptors shown here come from a human donor with acute or convalescent COVID-19. The donor label of this sample is uncertain. Both conserved end residues are part of each CDR3. The D gene is left open where the match is weak. Not all rows give a size; the values are once, few, many and, for expanded clones, a class.

j_call: TRBJ2-3
d_call: .
cdr3_length: 18
clone_size: .
v_call: TRBV9
cdr3_nt: TGTGCCAGCAGCGGGACACGGGGCGCGACTAGGGATATGGGTACGCAGTATTTT
cdr3_aa: CASSGTRGATRDMGTQYF

j_call: TRBJ1-1
d_call: .
cdr3_length: 14
clone_size: few
v_call: TRBV11-1
cdr3_nt: TGTGCCAGCAGCCCCGGCGGGGCGAGGACTGAAGCTTTCTTT
cdr3_aa: CASSPGGARTEAFF

j_call: TRBJ1-2
d_call: .
cdr3_length: 14
clone_size: .
v_call: TRBV19
cdr3_nt: TGTGCCGTGGGGCCGGACGGTAGGGCGAGTGGCTACACCTTC
cdr3_aa: CAVGPDGRASGYTF

j_call: TRBJ2-7
d_call: TRBD2
cdr3_length: 14
clone_size: .
v_call: TRBV7-2
cdr3_nt: TGTGCCAGCAGCCGGACTAGCGGTAATTACGAGCAGTACTTC
cdr3_aa: CASSRTSGNYEQYF

j_call: TRBJ1-1
d_call: .
cdr3_length: 13
clone_size: .
v_call: TRBV18
cdr3_nt: TGTGCCAGCTCGGCAAAGTCTGACACTGAAGCTTTCTTT
cdr3_aa: CASSAKSDTEAFF

j_call: TRBJ2-1
d_call: TRBD1
cdr3_length: 15
clone_size: .
v_call: TRBV12-5
cdr3_nt: TGTGCTAGTGGTTACGACAGGGGTTTCTACAATGAGCAGTTCTTC
cdr3_aa: CASGYDRGFYNEQFF

j_call: TRBJ1-2
d_call: .
cdr3_length: 14
clone_size: .
v_call: TRBV28
cdr3_nt: TGTGCCAGCAGTGGTGGGGGGAGGGGAGGAGGCTACACCTTC
cdr3_aa: CASSGGGRGGGYTF

j_call: TRBJ2-2
d_call: TRBD2
cdr3_length: 16
clone_size: .
v_call: TRBV5-8
cdr3_nt: TGTGCCAGCAGCTCAGGACTAGCGGGGTACACCGGGGAGCTGTTTTTT
cdr3_aa: CASSSGLAGYTGELFF

j_call: TRBJ1-2
d_call: .
cdr3_length: 15
clone_size: .
v_call: TRBV30
cdr3_nt: TGTGCCTGGAGCGACCCCCAAAGGGGGGGAGACGGCTACACCTTC
cdr3_aa: CAWSDPQRGGDGYTF

j_call: TRBJ2-7
d_call: .
cdr3_length: 15
clone_size: .
v_call: TRBV5-4
cdr3_nt: TGTGCCAGCAGCTTAGATCCCACAGGGTCCTACGAGCAGTACTTC
cdr3_aa: CASSLDPTGSYEQYF

j_call: TRBJ2-1
d_call: .
cdr3_length: 15
clone_size: .
v_call: TRBV18
cdr3_nt: TGTGCCAGCTCACCAGACAGTTACGCCTACAATGAGCAGTTCTTC
cdr3_aa: CASSPDSYAYNEQFF

j_call: TRBJ2-2
d_call: .
cdr3_length: 15
clone_size: .
v_call: TRBV21-1
cdr3_nt: TGTGCCAGCAGCACGGGACAGGGGGTTACCGGGGAGCTGTTTTTT
cdr3_aa: CASSTGQGVTGELFF

j_call: TRBJ2-7
d_call: .
cdr3_length: 14
clone_size: .
v_call: TRBV6-2/TRBV6-3
cdr3_nt: TGTGCCAGCAGTTACCATACTAGAAGCTACGAGCAGTACTTC
cdr3_aa: CASSYHTRSYEQYF

j_call: TRBJ1-5
d_call: TRBD1
cdr3_length: 15
clone_size: .
v_call: TRBV28
cdr3_nt: TGTGCCAGCGAGACATACAGGGGAAGCATCCAGCCCCAGCATTTT
cdr3_aa: CASETYRGSIQPQHF

j_call: TRBJ1-1
d_call: TRBD1
cdr3_length: 13
clone_size: .
v_call: TRBV2
cdr3_nt: TGTGCCAGCAAGAAGGACAGGGCCTCTGAAGCTTTCTTT
cdr3_aa: CASKKDRASEAFF

j_call: TRBJ2-7
d_call: TRBD1
cdr3_length: 15
clone_size: .
v_call: TRBV2
cdr3_nt: TGTGCCAGCAACCCGCTGACAGGGTACGGGTACGAGCAGTACTTC
cdr3_aa: CASNPLTGYGYEQYF

j_call: TRBJ1-1
d_call: .
cdr3_length: 16
clone_size: .
v_call: TRBV11-3
cdr3_nt: TGTGCCAGCAGCTCCTACTCCCAGGGATACGACACTGAAGCTTTCTTT
cdr3_aa: CASSSYSQGYDTEAFF

j_call: TRBJ1-2
d_call: TRBD1
cdr3_length: 13
clone_size: once
v_call: TRBV5-8
cdr3_nt: TGTGCCAGCGGATACAGGGGGAGTGACATCCACACCTTC
cdr3_aa: CASGYRGSDIHTF

j_call: TRBJ2-3
d_call: TRBD2
cdr3_length: 19
clone_size: .
v_call: TRBV5-1
cdr3_nt: TGCGCCAGCAGCTTGGCCGGGACTAGCGGGGGGGCGTGGACAGATACGCAGTATTTT
cdr3_aa: CASSLAGTSGGAWTDTQYF

j_call: TRBJ2-1
d_call: TRBD2
cdr3_length: 17
clone_size: .
v_call: TRBV5-1
cdr3_nt: TGCGCCAGCAGCTTGCAAGTTCGGACTAGCGGTCCGAATGAGCAGTTCTTC
cdr3_aa: CASSLQVRTSGPNEQFF

j_call: TRBJ2-3
d_call: .
cdr3_length: 13
clone_size: .
v_call: TRBV9
cdr3_nt: TGTGCCAGCAGCGTGATCTTCGGTGATACGCAGTATTTT
cdr3_aa: CASSVIFGDTQYF

j_call: TRBJ2-1
d_call: .
cdr3_length: 15
clone_size: .
v_call: TRBV6-6
cdr3_nt: TGTGCCAGCAGTTATGCGGGACAGTCCTACAATGAGCAGTTCTTC
cdr3_aa: CASSYAGQSYNEQFF

j_call: TRBJ1-1
d_call: .
cdr3_length: 16
clone_size: .
v_call: TRBV7-6
cdr3_nt: TGTGCCAGCAGCTTACCGGGAATGGAGCCAGTCACTGAAGCTTTCTTT
cdr3_aa: CASSLPGMEPVTEAFF

j_call: TRBJ2-5
d_call: TRBD2
cdr3_length: 16
clone_size: .
v_call: TRBV7-2
cdr3_nt: TGTGCCAGCAGCTTAGCCAGCGGGGGCCCCCAAGAGACCCAGTACTTC
cdr3_aa: CASSLASGGPQETQYF

j_call: TRBJ2-5
d_call: .
cdr3_length: 13
clone_size: .
v_call: TRBV19
cdr3_nt: TGTGCCAGTAGTGCCCAGGGGGGAGAGACCCAGTACTTC
cdr3_aa: CASSAQGGETQYF

j_call: TRBJ1-4
d_call: .
cdr3_length: 16
clone_size: few
v_call: TRBV19
cdr3_nt: TGTGCCAGTAATGGGGGGGAGATGGCAACTAATGAAAAACTGTTTTTT
cdr3_aa: CASNGGEMATNEKLFF

j_call: TRBJ1-2
d_call: .
cdr3_length: 14
clone_size: .
v_call: TRBV5-4
cdr3_nt: TGTGCCAGCAGCTTGTTGGGGGCCGAATATGGCTACACCTTC
cdr3_aa: CASSLLGAEYGYTF

j_call: TRBJ2-1
d_call: .
cdr3_length: 14
clone_size: .
v_call: TRBV27
cdr3_nt: TGTGCCAGTCGACAGGAGAGCTCCTACAATGAGCAGTTCTTC
cdr3_aa: CASRQESSYNEQFF

j_call: TRBJ1-2
d_call: TRBD1
cdr3_length: 13
clone_size: .
v_call: TRBV30
cdr3_nt: TGTGCCTGGAGGGGACAGGGGGCGCGGGGCTACACCTTC
cdr3_aa: CAWRGQGARGYTF

j_call: TRBJ1-2
d_call: .
cdr3_length: 13
clone_size: .
v_call: TRBV5-1
cdr3_nt: TGCGCCAGCAGCGTGGAGGGGAACTATGGCTACACCTTC
cdr3_aa: CASSVEGNYGYTF

j_call: TRBJ2-1
d_call: .
cdr3_length: 14
clone_size: .
v_call: TRBV5-1
cdr3_nt: TGCGCCAGCAGCTTGAGGGGTTTCGGCCGTGAGCAGTTCTTC
cdr3_aa: CASSLRGFGREQFF

j_call: TRBJ2-5
d_call: TRBD1
cdr3_length: 15
clone_size: .
v_call: TRBV9
cdr3_nt: TGTGCCAGCAGCGCCGGACAGGCAGTTCAAGAGACCCAGTACTTC
cdr3_aa: CASSAGQAVQETQYF

j_call: TRBJ1-2
d_call: TRBD1
cdr3_length: 13
clone_size: .
v_call: TRBV18
cdr3_nt: TGTGCCAGCTCAGCTCAGGGGGCGCATGGCTACACCTTC
cdr3_aa: CASSAQGAHGYTF

j_call: TRBJ2-3
d_call: .
cdr3_length: 15
clone_size: .
v_call: TRBV14
cdr3_nt: TGTGCCAGCAGCCGTCTCGGGGGAAGCACAGATACGCAGTATTTT
cdr3_aa: CASSRLGGSTDTQYF